Shown below are 18 T cell receptor beta chains from a single sample sequenced in a study of T-cell memory formation after mild COVID-19. Using its own MiXCR run on the 5' RACE reads, TCRdb lists one record per CDR3 protein. This sample yields about 160,000 distinct CDR3 sequences, of which roughly 31% are seen a single time; 12% belongs to the top ten. Sequencing was carried out using PBMCs or a T cell subset sorted from them (not recorded which). Receptors were obtained from an adult woman who had mild COVID-19 (a few samples of this study predate the infection). Cell type and time point are not known.

J is TRBJ2-3 and V is TRBV5-1; D remains ambiguous. Germline CDR1 is SGHRS and CDR2 is YFSETQ. The length of the CDR3 is 13 residues. V dropped 6 bases and J dropped 2 bases, with 10 bases sitting between them. DNA of the CDR3: TGCGCCAGCAATAAGCAAATCACAGATACGCAGTATTTT. Its protein product is CASNKQITDTQYF. The full variable domain, with the rest looked up from reference TRBV5-1 and TRBJ2-3, is KAGVTQTPRYLIKTRGQQVTLSCSPISGHRSVSWYQQTPGQGLQFLFEYFSETQRNKGNFPGRFSGRQFSNSRSEMNVSTLELGDSALYLCASNKQITDTQYFGPGTRLTVL.

This clonotype has more than one count but fewer than ten. The chain links TRBV7-9 to TRBJ1-1; tentative D call: TRBD1 (5 bases). The CDR3 is 16 amino acids. Germline CDR1 is SEHNR and CDR2 is FQNEAQ (reference sequence). V lost 1 base and J lost 4, with 16 bases in between. CDR3 sequence (DNA): TGTGCCAGCAGCTTAGTTGGGGGTGGAGGCTCCACTGAAGCTTTCTTT. Amino acids: CASSLVGGGGSTEAFF. Full variable domain (remainder filled in from reference TRBV7-9 and TRBJ1-1): DTGVSQNPRHKITKRGQNVTFRCDPISEHNRLYWYRQTLGQGPEFLTYFQNEAQLEKSRLLSDRFSAERPKGSFSTLEIQRTEQGDSAMYLCASSLVGGGGSTEAFFGQGTRLTVV.

This clonotype has a handful of counts. J is TRBJ2-6 and V is TRBV25-1; TRBD1 aligns across 8 bases. The germline V gene has CDR1 MGHDK and CDR2 SYGVNS. V was clipped by 4 bases and J by 0 bases; unmatched bases: 2. The CDR3 is made up of 16 amino acids. DNA for the CDR3: TGTGCCAGCAGTGTAACAGGGGGCTCTGGGGCCAACGTCCTGACTTTC. Its translation: CASSVTGGSGANVLTF.

This clonotype has just a few counts. The chain recombines TRBV12-3 or TRBV12-4 with TRBJ2-1, with 7 bases lining up with TRBD2. With V trimmed by 4 bases and J by 10 bases, 13 bases remained unmatched. This CDR3 is built from 15 residues. The DNA of the CDR3 is TGTGCCAGCAGTTGGGACCGGGGGAAGCGGGGAGAGCAGTTCTTC. Translation: CASSWDRGKRGEQFF.

There are a few counts of this clonotype. V gene TRBV9 combines with J gene TRBJ2-5, with D uncertain. The germline gives CDR1 SGDLS, CDR2 YYNGEE. This CDR3 is 13 amino acids long. V gave up 4 bases and J gave up 1 base, with 8 bases separating them. CDR3 nucleotide sequence: TGTGCCAGCAGCATGAGGTCCCAAGAGACCCAGTACTTC. Amino acids: CASSMRSQETQYF.

The CDR3 is CASSPGTSGRGEQFF. The DNA of the CDR3 is TGTGCCAGCAGTCCGGGGACTAGCGGGAGAGGTGAGCAGTTCTTC. The chain links TRBV27 to TRBJ2-1; TRBD2 agrees at 14 bases. Trimming took 5 bases from V and 9 from J; bases not matched to a gene: 6. CDR3 length: 15 amino acids. CDR1 MNHEY and CDR2 SMNVEV come from the germline V gene (reference sequence).

V usage is TRBV30 and J usage is TRBJ2-3; 7 bases map to TRBD1. The CDR3 runs to 15 residues. Germline CDR1 and CDR2: GTSNPN and SVGIG (reference sequence). With 3 bases clipped from V and 3 bases from J, the junction kept 9 bases outside the gene matches. The CDR3 DNA follows: TGTGCCTGGAGCCAAGACAGGGTACCGACAGATACGCAGTATTTT. It is translated as CAWSQDRVPTDTQYF.

There are a few counts of this clonotype. This chain uses TRBV5-1 with TRBJ1-6, with TRBD1 matching over 8 bases. CDR3 length equals 15 residues. The J segment lost 14 bases and the V segment lost 4 bases, leaving 14 bases of the junction unmatched. Germline assignment: CDR1 SGHRS and CDR2 YFSETQ. CDR3 sequence: CASSPRDRTSATLHF. The CDR3 nucleotides read TGCGCCAGCAGCCCGCGGGACAGGACCAGCGCGACCCTCCACTTT.

The chain carries TRBV5-4 and TRBJ2-7; D remains ambiguous. The CDR3 extends over 14 amino acids. Trimming removed 0 bases from V and 5 bases from J, with 12 bases in between. From germline, CDR1 is SGHNT and CDR2 YYREEE (reference sequence). CDR3 sequence: CASSLANSEDEQYF. In DNA, the CDR3 is TGTGCCAGCAGCTTGGCGAACAGTGAGGACGAGCAGTACTTC. The complete variable domain, with remaining parts taken from reference TRBV5-4 and TRBJ2-7, reads ETGVTQSPTHLIKTRGQQVTLRCSSQSGHNTVSWYQQALGQGPQFIFQYYREEENGRGNFPPRFSGLQFPNYSSELNVNALELDDSALYLCASSLANSEDEQYFGPGTRLTVT.

The table lists this clonotype with a few counts. The chain joins TRBV12-3 or TRBV12-4 to TRBJ2-7; weak D call: TRBD2 (6 bases). The length of the CDR3 is 20 residues. The ends were cut back, 1 base at V and 2 bases at J, with 27 bases in the middle. The CDR3 reads CASSLGLRRGVALLTYEQYF. For the CDR3, the DNA is TGTGCCAGCAGTTTAGGGCTTAGGAGGGGTGTGGCCCTACTTACCTACGAGCAGTACTTC.

This clonotype was counted only a few times. The CDR3, as DNA: TGTGCCAGCAGCGTAAGGGGGGAGACCCAGTACTTC. This encodes CASSVRGETQYF. The gene calls are TRBV7-9 and TRBJ2-5; the D gene is possibly TRBD1 (6 bases). Trimming stripped 5 bases from V and 5 bases from J, with 9 bases between. The CDR3 is 12 residues long. CDR1 is SEHNR, CDR2 FQNEAQ, per germline (reference sequence). The variable domain in full, completed from reference TRBV7-9 and TRBJ2-5, reads DTGVSQNPRHKITKRGQNVTFRCDPISEHNRLYWYRQTLGQGPEFLTYFQNEAQLEKSRLLSDRFSAERPKGSFSTLEIQRTEQGDSAMYLCASSVRGETQYFGPGTRLLVL.

This clonotype has just a few counts. The chain combines TRBV20-1 with TRBJ2-1; 7 bases agree with TRBD2. V gave up 2 bases and J gave up 7 bases; unmatched junction bases: 11. CDR3 length equals 15 residues. In germline, CDR1 is DFQATT, CDR2 SNEGSKA (reference sequence). CDR3 nucleotides: TGCAGTGCTAGAACTAGCGACCACCCGGGGAATGAGCAGTTCTTC. Protein: CSARTSDHPGNEQFF.

CDR3 nucleotide sequence: TGTGCCAGCAGACCCGGACAGGCCTCCTACGAGCAGTACTTC. Translation: CASRPGQASYEQYF. The chain recombines TRBV12-3 or TRBV12-4 with TRBJ2-7; 7 bases match TRBD1. V trimming: 6 bases; J trimming: 0 bases; junction bases outside the gene matches: 5. There are 14 residues in the CDR3.

This clonotype was counted a few times. The gene calls are TRBV2 and TRBJ2-5; 7 bases map to TRBD1. Trimming at V came to 5 bases and at J to 2 bases, leaving 5 bases not matched to a gene. The germline gives CDR1 SNHLY, CDR2 FYNNEI. The CDR3 has 14 amino acids. The CDR3 region has the DNA TGTGCCAGCAGTCCTGACAGGGCTCAAGAGACCCAGTACTTC. This translates into CASSPDRAQETQYF. Drawing the rest from reference TRBV2 and TRBJ2-5, the complete variable domain is EPEVTQTPSHQVTQMGQEVILRCVPISNHLYFYWYRQILGQKVEFLVSFYNNEISEKSEIFDDQFSVERPDGSNFTLKIRSTKLEDSAMYFCASSPDRAQETQYFGPGTRLLVL.

This rearrangement joins TRBV20-1 to TRBJ1-5; possibly TRBD1 for D (6 bases). Germline values: CDR1 DFQATT, CDR2 SNEGSKA (reference sequence). Trimming shortened V by 3 bases and J by 9 bases, and 27 bases separated the two germline ends. This CDR3 contains 17 residues. The CDR3 spells CSASPRDKWLRNRPQHF. The CDR3 DNA follows: TGCAGTGCTAGTCCCAGGGACAAGTGGCTTCGAAACCGGCCCCAGCATTTT.

Only a few counts were recorded for this clonotype. The chain couples TRBV5-1 to TRBJ2-6, with 7 bases matching TRBD2. CDR1 is SGHRS and CDR2 is YFSETQ in the germline V gene. V trimming: 3 bases; J trimming: 2 bases; junction bases outside the gene matches: 14. The CDR3 totals 19 residues. The CDR3 nucleotides read TGCGCCAGCAGCTCCGGGCGACTAGCAGAGAGCCCTGGGGCCAACGTCCTGACTTTC. Translation: CASSSGRLAESPGANVLTF.

V and J are TRBV5-1 and TRBJ2-1; 9 nucleotides align to TRBD1. V was clipped by 4 bases and J by 6 bases; unmatched bases: 14. The CDR3 contains 17 residues. Germline CDR1 and CDR2: SGHRS and YFSETQ. The CDR3 spells CASSPSPGQGNVNEQFF. The CDR3 DNA sequence: TGCGCCAGCAGCCCCTCGCCGGGACAGGGAAACGTCAATGAGCAGTTCTTC.

This clonotype has more than one count but fewer than ten. The rearrangement joins TRBV5-1 to TRBJ2-1; D is unresolved. CDR1 and CDR2 from the germline V gene are SGHRS and YFSETQ. The CDR3 sequence is 12 residues long. V lost 4 bases, J lost 6 bases, and 8 bases lay in between. CDR3 residues: CASSVPANEQFF. CDR3 nucleotides: TGCGCCAGCAGCGTCCCGGCCAATGAGCAGTTCTTC.